These T cell receptor beta chains were read from a single sample in a study of blood T cell repertoires in COVID-19. The protocol was immunoSEQ multiplex PCR, while the TCRdb copy is restricted to in-frame clones and leaves out a portion. Among about 180,000 clones listed, approximately 77% were seen once. Input material: peripheral blood. The origin of the receptors is a woman aged 80 or over with active or convalescent COVID-19. CDR3s leave out the opening cysteine and the closing phenylalanine or tryptophan.

TRBV29-1	SGLATDTQY
TRBV19	ASSIASPGTGYDEQY
TRBV5-1	ASSLNGGSTTEAF
TRBV7-9	ASSLTGNTEAF
TRBV27	ASSFNPPTGGYT
TRBV25-1	ASSRSGGKNEQF
TRBV2	ASSAWTAPNTGELF
TRBV6-5	ASSRDSYNSPLH
TRBV5-5	ASSLEVTTTDTQY
TRBV9	ASSVAAGVVGEQF
TRBV29-1	SAEALGQQETQY
TRBV4-1	ASSRAQAREPQH
TRBV28	AASLGGVGQPQH
TRBV2	ASSFRTGGVPYEQY
TRBV3-1/TRBV3-2	ASSPTGLGSPLH
TRBV5-1	ASKAGGGETQY
TRBV28	ASRPSRGWSREQF
TRBV18	ASSPLPGQTYNEQF
TRBV27	ASSAGGGEAF
TRBV7-2	ASSLRLEETQY
TRBV5-1	ASSLHGTPTDTQY
TRBV5-6	ASSPLRTSGSDTQY
TRBV30	AWSLSGRGEETQY
TRBV5-1	ASSLTTGGGLLEQY
TRBV2	ASSGLAVTSYEQY
TRBV7-9	ASSVGASEAF
TRBV12-2	ASRLLWTDRGLISGANVLT
TRBV6-5	ASSYSLSQGPQH
TRBV2	ASSEYAPRPSGNTIY
TRBV13	ATSLSATYEQY
TRBV5-1	ASSPGLVLDTQY
TRBV13	ASSPTREDTQY
TRBV12-3/TRBV12-4	ASSVKGDTEAF
TRBV5-1	ASSLSGRGNNEQF
TRBV10-3	AISESGDRGNYGYT